This TCR beta chain was sequenced during a study of HIV-infected children after antiretroviral therapy interruption. About the study: Most children had recorded EBV and CMV exposure. Findings of the study overall: Naive CD4+ CDR3 sharing between time points fell after interruption began.

This clonotype was seen ten or more times. Its antigen is as yet unknown. As to treatment: PENTA 11 planned treatment interruption arm or continuous ART arm. Unique molecular identifiers were included in an RNA-based 3' RACE TCR library. TCRdb used MiXCR to reprocess the 3' RACE reads, holding one entry per CDR3 protein. The profile shows about 89,000 distinct CDR3 sequences, 6.9% of them singletons. Germline assignment: CDR1 SGHTA and CDR2 FQGNSA. J was trimmed by 5 bases and V by 6 bases; bases with no gene match: 10. The CDR3 runs to 15 residues. V and J are TRBV7-2 and TRBJ2-5, with 9 bases matching TRBD1. The TCR comes from a pool of human donors with HIV. Specimen: CD45RA+ CD4+ T cells from PBMCs, pooled from several time points, collected from a donor given antiretroviral therapy, either interrupted or continuous. The subset here: naive CD4+ CD45RA+ CD45RO- T cells. The CDR3 DNA follows: TGTGCCAGCAGTCCCGACAGGGGGAGGCCGGAGACCCAGTACTTC. This translates into CASSPDRGRPETQYF. The variable domain in full, completed from reference TRBV7-2 and TRBJ2-5, reads GAGVSQSPSNKVTEKGKDVELRCDPISGHTALYWYRQSLGQGLEFLIYFQGNSAPDKSGLPSDRFSAERTGGSVSTLTIQRTQQEDSAVYLCASSPDRGRPETQYFGPGTRLLVL.